The sequence of this TCR beta chain was determined in a study of cytomegalovirus exposure and HLA in healthy donors. Overall study context: Counted in an early data release were approximately 85 million unique TCRs from HLA-typed donors. Of the donors genotyped, several hundred in all, around 77% fell in the Caucasian-associated ancestry cluster. Study-level findings and limits: Association with HLA alleles at 0.05 false discovery rate was found for 16,951 TCR beta sequences in a later analysis.

With 60 Vbeta and 13 Jbeta primers, the PCR was carried out. Here immunoSEQ multiplex PCR was the method, and the copy in TCRdb shows in-frame clones only, minus some. This table holds 220,000 or so clones, almost 80% found once. The CDR3 sequence is 15 residues long. In germline, CDR1 is SGHTA, CDR2 FQGTGA. J gave up 0 bases and V 4 bases, and 4 bases lay outside the gene matches. Remarks on this clone: Its antigen remains unidentified.

The specimen was PBMCs. The chain uses TRBV7-3 and TRBJ2-7, with 9 bases identical to TRBD2. This TCR was recovered from a male donor in good health and CMV-seronegative. CDR3 amino acids: CASSSLAGNSYEQYF. CDR3 coding DNA: TGTGCCAGCAGCTCACTAGCGGGCAACTCCTACGAGCAGTACTTC.